This TCR beta chain was observed in a study of blood T cell repertoires in COVID-19. Study background: Material from acute and convalescent COVID-19 was sourced from the United States, Italy and Spain.

Libraries were prepared by immunoSEQ multiplex PCR; TCRdb keeps only in-frame clonotypes and omits some of them. In the table there are fewer than 400,000 clones, 92% of which are singletons. The CDR3 is made up of 17 amino acids. V shed 0 bases, J shed 2 bases, and the junction held 6 bases outside the gene matches. Germline loops: CDR1 MNHEY, CDR2 SVGEGT. The rearrangement uses TRBV6-2 or TRBV6-3 and TRBJ1-5, with 8 nucleotides matching TRBD1. The sequence was collected from a woman aged 25 to 45 who had recovered from COVID-19. Sequenced material: PBMCs or T cells enriched from blood (not recorded which). The CDR3 loop reads CASSYSKWGQGNQPQHF. CDR3 sequence (DNA): TGTGCCAGCAGTTACTCGAAATGGGGACAGGGCAATCAGCCCCAGCATTTT.